This TCR beta chain was identified in a study of spatial heterogeneity in lung cancer. Study at large: Detection consistently captured more beta-chain sequences than alpha-chain sequences.

TCRdb reanalysed the 5' RACE reads using MiXCR and keeps one entry per CDR3 protein. The table lists tens of thousands of distinct CDR3 sequences, around 3.1% of them singletons. This clonotype was recorded many times. Time point specified: sample taken at primary tumor resection. V dropped 3 bases and J dropped 6 bases, with 10 bases sitting between them. This CDR3 contains 13 residues. Sequenced here: normal lung tissue next to the tumor, sampled at surgery. V usage is TRBV12-3 or TRBV12-4 and J usage is TRBJ2-3; no clear D gene. The sequence derives from a male donor with early-stage non-small cell lung cancer. The CDR3 DNA is TGTGCCAGCAGTTTTACCCCCCGGGATACGCAGTATTTT. This translates into CASSFTPRDTQYF.